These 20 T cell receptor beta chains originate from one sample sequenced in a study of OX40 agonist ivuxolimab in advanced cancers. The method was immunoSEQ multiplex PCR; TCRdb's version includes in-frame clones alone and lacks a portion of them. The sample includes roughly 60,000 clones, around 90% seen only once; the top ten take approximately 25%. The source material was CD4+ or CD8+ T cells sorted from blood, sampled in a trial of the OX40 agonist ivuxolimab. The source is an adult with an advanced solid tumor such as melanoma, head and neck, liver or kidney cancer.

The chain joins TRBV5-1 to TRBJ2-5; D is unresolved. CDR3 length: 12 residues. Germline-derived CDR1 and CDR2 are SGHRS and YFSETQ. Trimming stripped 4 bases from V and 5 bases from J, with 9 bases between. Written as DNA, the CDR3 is TGCGCCAGCAGCGAAAGGTCGGAGACCCAGTACTTC. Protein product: CASSERSETQYF.

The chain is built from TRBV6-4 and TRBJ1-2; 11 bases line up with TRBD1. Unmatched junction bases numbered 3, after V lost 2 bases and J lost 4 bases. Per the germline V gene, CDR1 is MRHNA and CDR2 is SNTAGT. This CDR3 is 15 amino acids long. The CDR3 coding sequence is TGTGCCAGCAGTGACGGGACAGGGGGTTTCTATGGCTACACCTTC. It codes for CASSDGTGGFYGYTF.

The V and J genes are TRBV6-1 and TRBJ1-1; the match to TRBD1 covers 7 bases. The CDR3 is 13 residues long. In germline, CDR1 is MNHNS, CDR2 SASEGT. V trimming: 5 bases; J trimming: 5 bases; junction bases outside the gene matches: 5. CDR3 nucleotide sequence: TGTGCCAGCAGTCGGGACAGCACTACTGAAGCTTTCTTT. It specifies CASSRDSTTEAFF.

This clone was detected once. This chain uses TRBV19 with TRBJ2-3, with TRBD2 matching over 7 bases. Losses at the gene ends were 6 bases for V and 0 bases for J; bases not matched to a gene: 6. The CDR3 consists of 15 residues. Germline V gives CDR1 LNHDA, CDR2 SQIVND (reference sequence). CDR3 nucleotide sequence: TGTGCCAGTAGACCCCATAGCGGGAGCACAGATACGCAGTATTTT. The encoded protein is CASRPHSGSTDTQYF. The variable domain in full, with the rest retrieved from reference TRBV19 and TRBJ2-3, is DGGITQSPKYLFRKEGQNVTLSCEQNLNHDAMYWYRQDPGQGLRLIYYSQIVNDFQKGDIAEGYSVSREKKESFPLTVTSAQKNPTAFYLCASRPHSGSTDTQYFGPGTRLTVL.

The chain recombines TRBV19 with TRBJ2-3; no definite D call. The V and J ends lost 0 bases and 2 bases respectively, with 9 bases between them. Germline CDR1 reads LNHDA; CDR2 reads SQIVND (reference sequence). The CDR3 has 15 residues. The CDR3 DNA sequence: TGTGCCAGTAGTATAGATGGATCTCACACAGATACGCAGTATTTT. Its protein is CASSIDGSHTDTQYF.

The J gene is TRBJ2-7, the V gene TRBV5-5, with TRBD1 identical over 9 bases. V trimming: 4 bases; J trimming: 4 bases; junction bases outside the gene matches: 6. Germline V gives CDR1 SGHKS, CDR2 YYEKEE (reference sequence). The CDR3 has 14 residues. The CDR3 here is CASSGTGGGYEQYF. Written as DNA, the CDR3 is TGTGCCAGCAGCGGTACAGGGGGCGGATACGAGCAGTACTTC.

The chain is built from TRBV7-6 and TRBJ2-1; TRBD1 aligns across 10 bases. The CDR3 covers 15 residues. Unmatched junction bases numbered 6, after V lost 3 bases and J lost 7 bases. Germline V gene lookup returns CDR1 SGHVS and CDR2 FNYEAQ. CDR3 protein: CASSFGTGVPNEQFF. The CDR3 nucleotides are TGTGCCAGCAGCTTCGGGACAGGGGTTCCGAATGAGCAGTTCTTC.

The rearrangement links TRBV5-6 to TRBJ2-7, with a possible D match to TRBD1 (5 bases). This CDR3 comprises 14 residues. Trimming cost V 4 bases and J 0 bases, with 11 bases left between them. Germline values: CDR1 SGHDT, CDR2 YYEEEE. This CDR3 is CASSPGRASYEQYF. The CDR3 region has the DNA TGTGCCAGCAGCCCCGGCAGGGCCTCCTACGAGCAGTACTTC.

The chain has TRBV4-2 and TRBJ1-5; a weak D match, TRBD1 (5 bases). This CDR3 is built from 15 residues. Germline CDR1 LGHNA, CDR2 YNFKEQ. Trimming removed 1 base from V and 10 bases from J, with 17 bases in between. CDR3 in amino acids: CASSQGEASGSPQHF. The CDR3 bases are TGTGCCAGCAGCCAAGGCGAGGCATCAGGGTCCCCCCAGCATTTT.

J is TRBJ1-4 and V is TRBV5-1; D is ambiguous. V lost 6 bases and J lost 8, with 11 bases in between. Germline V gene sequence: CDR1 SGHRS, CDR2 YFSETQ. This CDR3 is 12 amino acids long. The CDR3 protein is CASIRGGEKLFF. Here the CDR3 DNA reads TGCGCCAGCATTCGGGGAGGGGAAAAACTGTTTTTT.

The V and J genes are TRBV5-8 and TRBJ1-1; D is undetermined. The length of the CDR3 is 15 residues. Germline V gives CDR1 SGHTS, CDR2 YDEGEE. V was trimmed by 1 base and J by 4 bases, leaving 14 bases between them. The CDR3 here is CASSLSEGETTEAFF. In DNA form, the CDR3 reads TGTGCCAGCAGCTTGTCTGAGGGCGAAACCACTGAAGCTTTCTTT.

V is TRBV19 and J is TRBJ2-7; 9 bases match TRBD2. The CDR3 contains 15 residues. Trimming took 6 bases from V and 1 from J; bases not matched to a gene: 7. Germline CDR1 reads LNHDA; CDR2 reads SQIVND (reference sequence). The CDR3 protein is CASSPTSGVSYEQYF. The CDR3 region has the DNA TGTGCCAGTAGCCCGACTAGCGGTGTTTCCTACGAGCAGTACTTC.

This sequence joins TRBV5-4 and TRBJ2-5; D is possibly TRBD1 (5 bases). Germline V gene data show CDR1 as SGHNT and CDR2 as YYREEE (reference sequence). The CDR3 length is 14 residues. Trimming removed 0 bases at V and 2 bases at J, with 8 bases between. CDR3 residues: CASSLEDRQETQYF. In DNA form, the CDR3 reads TGTGCCAGCAGCTTGGAAGACAGACAAGAGACCCAGTACTTC.

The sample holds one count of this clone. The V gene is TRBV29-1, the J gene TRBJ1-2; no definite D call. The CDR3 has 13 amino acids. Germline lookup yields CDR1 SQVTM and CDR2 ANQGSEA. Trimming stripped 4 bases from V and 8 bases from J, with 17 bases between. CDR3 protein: CSVVGREGEGYTF. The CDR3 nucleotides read TGCAGCGTTGTGGGGAGGGAGGGAGAAGGCTACACCTTC.

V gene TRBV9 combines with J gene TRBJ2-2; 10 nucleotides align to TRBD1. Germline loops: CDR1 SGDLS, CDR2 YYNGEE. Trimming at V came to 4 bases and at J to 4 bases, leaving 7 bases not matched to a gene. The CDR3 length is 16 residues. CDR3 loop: CASSHIDRGLTGELFF. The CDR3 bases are TGTGCCAGCAGCCACATAGACAGGGGGCTCACCGGGGAGCTGTTTTTT.

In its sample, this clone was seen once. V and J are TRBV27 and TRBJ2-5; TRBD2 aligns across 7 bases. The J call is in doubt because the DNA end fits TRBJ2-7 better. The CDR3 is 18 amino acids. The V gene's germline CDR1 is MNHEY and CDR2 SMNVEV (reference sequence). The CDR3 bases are TGTGCCAGCAGTCAACGTGGGGGGGAGGTAGGTGGGTCCTACGAGCAGTACTTC. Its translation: CASSQRGGEVGGSYEQYF.

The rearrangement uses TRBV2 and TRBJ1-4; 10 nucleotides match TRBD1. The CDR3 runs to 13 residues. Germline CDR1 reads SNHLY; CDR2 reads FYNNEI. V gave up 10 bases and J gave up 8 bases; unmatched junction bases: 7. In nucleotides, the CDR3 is TGTGCCACCGGGGACAGGGGCTTGGAAAAACTGTTTTTT. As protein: CATGDRGLEKLFF.

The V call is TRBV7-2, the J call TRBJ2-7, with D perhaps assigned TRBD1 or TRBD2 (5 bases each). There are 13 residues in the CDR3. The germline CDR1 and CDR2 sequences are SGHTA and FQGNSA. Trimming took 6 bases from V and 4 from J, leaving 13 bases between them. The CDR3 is CASSYAGAYEQYF. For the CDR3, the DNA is TGTGCCAGCAGTTACGCCGGGGCATACGAGCAGTACTTC.

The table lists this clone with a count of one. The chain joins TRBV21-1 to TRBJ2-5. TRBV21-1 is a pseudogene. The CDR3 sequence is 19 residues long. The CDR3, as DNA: TGTGCCAGCAGCAAAGCTAGAATGTACGGGACCCAGTACCAAGAGACCCAGTACTTC. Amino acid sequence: CASSKARMYGTQYQETQYF.

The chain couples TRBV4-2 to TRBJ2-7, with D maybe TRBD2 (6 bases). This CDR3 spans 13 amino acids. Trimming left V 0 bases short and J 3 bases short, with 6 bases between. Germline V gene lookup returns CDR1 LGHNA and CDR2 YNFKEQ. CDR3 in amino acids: CASSQERDYEQYF. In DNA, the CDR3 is TGTGCCAGCAGCCAAGAGCGGGACTACGAGCAGTACTTC.